This TCR beta chain emerged from a study of naive and memory T cell subsets. Study-level points and caveats: Gini index rose across naive, CM, EM and EMRA in CD4 and CD8. Each distinct alpha or beta sequence counts as one clonotype. A few larger clonotypes appeared in naive repertoires, especially CD8, possibly memory cells re-expressing CD45RA.

V lost 4 bases and J 4 bases, leaving 3 bases between the germline ends. The CDR3 spans 11 residues. Germline lookup yields CDR1 SEHNR and CDR2 FQNEAQ (reference sequence). Worth noting for this clonotype: Its antigen is still unknown.

The beta constant-region primer was an equimolar mix of two oligonucleotides covering TRBC1 and TRBC2. Nested alpha and beta constant-region primers with the SP2 primer drove four PCR rounds on ligated cDNA. TCRdb called the UMI-ligation and nested PCR reads again in MiXCR, with one record for every CDR3 protein. Among roughly 140,000 distinct CDR3 sequences, approximately 20% were seen once, and the ten largest hold about 0.6%. Alpha and beta libraries were amplified separately from the second PCR onward. Cells stained for CD3, CD4, CD8, CD45RA, CD27 and viability were sorted into four CD45RA/CD27 subsets.

The V gene is TRBV7-9, the J gene TRBJ2-3; D is undetermined. Sequencing was performed on naive CD8+ T cells from blood. The sequence derives from a human donor in good health. CDR3 loop: CASSWPDTQYF. The CDR3 nucleotides are TGTGCCAGCAGCTGGCCAGATACGCAGTATTTT.